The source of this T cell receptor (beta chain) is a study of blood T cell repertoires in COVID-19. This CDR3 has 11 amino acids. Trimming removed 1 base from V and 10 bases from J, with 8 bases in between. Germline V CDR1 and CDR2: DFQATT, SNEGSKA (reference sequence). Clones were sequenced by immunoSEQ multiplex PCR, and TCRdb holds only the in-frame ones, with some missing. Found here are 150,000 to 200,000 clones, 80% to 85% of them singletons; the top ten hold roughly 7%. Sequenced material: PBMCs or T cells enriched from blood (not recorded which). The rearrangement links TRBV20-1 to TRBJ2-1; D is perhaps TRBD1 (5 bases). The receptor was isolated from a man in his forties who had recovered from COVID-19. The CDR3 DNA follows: TGCAGTGCTAGAGGGCAGGGCGAGCAGTTCTTC. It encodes CSARGQGEQFF.